The clone carrying this T cell receptor (beta chain) was observed a handful of times. These data belong to a study of blood T cell repertoires in COVID-19. Overall study: Collection of acute and convalescent COVID-19 samples took place in the United States, Italy and Spain.

Germline V gene lookup returns CDR1 MDHEN and CDR2 SYDVKM. The CDR3 has 14 residues. The junction had 8 bases not matched to a gene; V was cut back by 7 bases and J by 5 bases. In the authors' methods: Estimation of nucleated cell counts was performed using reference gene primer amplification. The protocol was immunoSEQ multiplex PCR, while the TCRdb copy is restricted to in-frame clones and leaves out a portion. V and J calls and clone size are given by that table; D and trimming were obtained from the DNA. The sample shows roughly 14,000 clones, around 73% of them seen only once. The gene calls are TRBV28 and TRBJ2-5; 9 positions match TRBD2. The origin of this receptor is a boy aged 2 to 9 with active or convalescent COVID-19. Sequenced material: peripheral blood. This chain's CDR3 is CASTAGGLMETQYF. The CDR3, as DNA: TGTGCCAGCACCGCGGGGGGGCTCATGGAGACCCAGTACTTC.